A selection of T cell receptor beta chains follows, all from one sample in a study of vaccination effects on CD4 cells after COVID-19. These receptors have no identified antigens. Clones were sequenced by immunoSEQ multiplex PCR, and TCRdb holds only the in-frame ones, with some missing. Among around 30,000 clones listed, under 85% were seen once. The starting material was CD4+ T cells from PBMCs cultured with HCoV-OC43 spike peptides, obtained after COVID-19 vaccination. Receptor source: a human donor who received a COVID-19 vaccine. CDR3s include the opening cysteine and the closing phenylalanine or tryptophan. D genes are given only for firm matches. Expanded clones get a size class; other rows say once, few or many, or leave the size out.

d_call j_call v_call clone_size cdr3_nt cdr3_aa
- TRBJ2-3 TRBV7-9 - TGTGCCAGCAGCTTGTGGGCAGATACGCAGTATTTT CASSLWADTQYF
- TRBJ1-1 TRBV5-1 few TGCGCCAGCAGCTTAGAAACAGACATGAACACTGAAGCTTTCTTT CASSLETDMNTEAFF
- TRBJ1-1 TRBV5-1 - TGCGCCTGTCTTCTGAGTGTCATGAACACTGAAGCTTTCTTT CACLLSVMNTEAFF
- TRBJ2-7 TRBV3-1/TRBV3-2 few TGTGCCAGCAGCCAAGAAGGGGGCTCCTACGAGCAGTACTTC CASSQEGGSYEQYF
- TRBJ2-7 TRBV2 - TGTGCCAGCAGGGAGGATCAGGGGATCTACGAGCAGTACTTC CASREDQGIYEQYF
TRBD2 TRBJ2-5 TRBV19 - TGTGCCAGTAGTATAGGCGGGAGGCATGGAGAGACCCAGTACTTC CASSIGGRHGETQYF
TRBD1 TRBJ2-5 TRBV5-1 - TGCGCCAGCAGCGAGACAGGGAATCCCCAAGAGACCCAGTACTTC CASSETGNPQETQYF
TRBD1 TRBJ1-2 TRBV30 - TGTGCCTGGAAGGGACAGGGCGGTGGCTACACCTTC CAWKGQGGGYTF
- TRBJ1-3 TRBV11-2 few TGTGCCAGCAGCTTCCTTACACAGGGCTCTGGAAACACCATATATTTT CASSFLTQGSGNTIYF
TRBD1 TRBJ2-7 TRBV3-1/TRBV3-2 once TGTGCCAGCAGCCGGGGACAGGGGGTAAGCTCCTACGAGCAGTACTTC CASSRGQGVSSYEQYF
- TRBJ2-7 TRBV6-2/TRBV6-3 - TGTGCCAGCAGTTACTGGGCAGGAACCTACGAGCAGTACTTC CASSYWAGTYEQYF
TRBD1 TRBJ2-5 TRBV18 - TGTGCCAGCTCACCCCCTGGGGGCAGGGGGCCCCAAGAGACCCAGTACTTC CASSPPGGRGPQETQYF
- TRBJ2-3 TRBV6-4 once TGTGCCAGCAGGAAGACAGAGACTAGCACAGATACGCAGTATTTT CASRKTETSTDTQYF
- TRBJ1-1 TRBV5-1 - TGCGCCAGCAGGGAAGATGGCAGCGGAATCGGTGAAGCTTTCTTT CASREDGSGIGEAFF
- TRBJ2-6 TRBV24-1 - TGTGCCACCAGTGGCACCGGGACAAATTCCCTATTCTCTGGGGCCAACGTCCTGACTTTC CATSGTGTNSLFSGANVLTF
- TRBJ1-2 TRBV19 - TGTGCCAGTAGTATAGGAGAAAACTATGGCTACACCTTC CASSIGENYGYTF
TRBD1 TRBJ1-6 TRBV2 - TGTGCCAGCAGTGAACGTAGAGGGGGCACTTCACCCCTCCACTTT CASSERRGGTSPLHF
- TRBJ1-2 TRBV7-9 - TGTGCCAGCAACGTCGGAGGCACTCGTTCTTATGGCTACACCTTC CASNVGGTRSYGYTF
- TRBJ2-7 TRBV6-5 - TGTGCCAGCAGGCCCCCGGGGGCAGGGGTGGGCGAGCAGTACTTC CASRPPGAGVGEQYF
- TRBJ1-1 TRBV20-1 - TGCAGTGCTATGTACGGGACTGAAGCTTTCTTT CSAMYGTEAFF
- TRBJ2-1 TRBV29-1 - TGCAGCGCCTTCACTCGGGGGGGACAGATGATGTACGAGCAGTTCTTC CSAFTRGGQMMYEQFF
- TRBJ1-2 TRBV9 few TGTGCCAGCAGCGTAGCTTGGGGGGGTAACTATGGCTACACCTTC CASSVAWGGNYGYTF
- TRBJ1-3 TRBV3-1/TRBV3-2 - TGTGCCAGCAGAGACACAGGGATTGGATCTGGAAACACCATATATTTT CASRDTGIGSGNTIYF
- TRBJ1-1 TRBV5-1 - TGCGCCAGCAGCTTGTCGGGGCGGGGTGAAGCTTTCTTT CASSLSGRGEAFF
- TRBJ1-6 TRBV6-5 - TGTGCCAGCAGTTACTCGACGATTCCACCTAATTCACCCCTCCACTTT CASSYSTIPPNSPLHF
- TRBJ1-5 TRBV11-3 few TGTGCCAGCAGCTCTCCGACAGGTTATAGCAATCAGCCCCAGCATTTT CASSSPTGYSNQPQHF
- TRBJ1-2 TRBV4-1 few TGCGCCAGCAGCCAAGACCACAGCGGAGCCTATGGCTACACCTTC CASSQDHSGAYGYTF
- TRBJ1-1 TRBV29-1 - TGCAGCGGGCGGACGGCGAACACTGAAGCTTTCTTT CSGRTANTEAFF
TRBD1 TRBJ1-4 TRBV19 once TGTGCCAGCCGGGACAGGGCTAATGAAAAACTGTTTTTT CASRDRANEKLFF
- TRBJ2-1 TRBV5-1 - TGCGCCAGCAGCCCAGACAGACCGAACTCCTACAATGAGCAGTTCTTC CASSPDRPNSYNEQFF
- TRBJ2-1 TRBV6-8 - TGTGCCAGCAGTTACTCAGGGTATCGCTCCAGAACTAGCTACAACTACAATGAGCAGTTCTTC CASSYSGYRSRTSYNYNEQFF
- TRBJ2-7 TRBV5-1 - TGCGCCAGCAGCCCCGGGACAAAGGTCTCCTACGAGCAGTACTTC CASSPGTKVSYEQYF
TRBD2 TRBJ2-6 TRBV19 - TGTGCCAGTCTTCCTGGGGGGAGGGCTGGGGCCAACGTCCTGACTTTC CASLPGGRAGANVLTF
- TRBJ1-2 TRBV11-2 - TGTGCCAGCAGCTTAGGGAGAGATGGCTACACCTTC CASSLGRDGYTF
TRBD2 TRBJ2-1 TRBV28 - TGTGCCAGCAGTTCCGAAGCGGGGGGTCACAATGAGCAGTTCTTC CASSSEAGGHNEQFF
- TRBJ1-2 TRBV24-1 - TGTGCCATCGGACAGTCAAATAACTATGGCTACACCTTC CAIGQSNNYGYTF
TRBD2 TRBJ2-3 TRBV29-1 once TGCAGCGTCCTCCTAGCGGGAGGCACAGATACGCAGTATTTT CSVLLAGGTDTQYF
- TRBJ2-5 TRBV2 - TGTGCCAGCTTAGGGGAAGAGACGTACTTC CASLGEETYF
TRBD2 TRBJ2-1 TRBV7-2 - TGTGCCAGCAGCTTAGTAGGGCGCGGGGGGAGCTCCTACAATGAGCAGTTCTTC CASSLVGRGGSSYNEQFF
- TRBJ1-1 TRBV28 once TGTGCCAGCCACACAGAGCCAAGGAACACTGAAGCTTTCTTT CASHTEPRNTEAFF
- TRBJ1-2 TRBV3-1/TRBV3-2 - TGTGCCAGCAGCCAAGGGATTGCGGGAGGCTATGGCTACACCTTC CASSQGIAGGYGYTF